This T cell receptor beta chain was sequenced for a study of beta chain features in type 1 diabetes. Germline CDR1 is SGHTA and CDR2 is FQGNSA. The germline V and J ends were trimmed by 5 bases and 5 bases, with 12 bases remaining between them. This CDR3 spans 13 amino acids. Reverse transcribing all isolated RNA meant expressed TCRB transcripts were sequenced. This table comes from immunoSEQ multiplex PCR, and its TCRdb copy is limited to in-frame clones, with some not included. The profile shows 140,000 to 150,000 clones, about 50% of them singletons. This TCR was sampled from a man aged 18 to 30 in good health. Input material: Tregs from blood. This chain joins TRBV7-2 and TRBJ2-5; D gene ambiguous. CDR3 loop: CASSPGWRETQYF. CDR3 nucleotide sequence: TGTGCCAGCAGCCCCGGGTGGCGGGAGACCCAGTACTTC.